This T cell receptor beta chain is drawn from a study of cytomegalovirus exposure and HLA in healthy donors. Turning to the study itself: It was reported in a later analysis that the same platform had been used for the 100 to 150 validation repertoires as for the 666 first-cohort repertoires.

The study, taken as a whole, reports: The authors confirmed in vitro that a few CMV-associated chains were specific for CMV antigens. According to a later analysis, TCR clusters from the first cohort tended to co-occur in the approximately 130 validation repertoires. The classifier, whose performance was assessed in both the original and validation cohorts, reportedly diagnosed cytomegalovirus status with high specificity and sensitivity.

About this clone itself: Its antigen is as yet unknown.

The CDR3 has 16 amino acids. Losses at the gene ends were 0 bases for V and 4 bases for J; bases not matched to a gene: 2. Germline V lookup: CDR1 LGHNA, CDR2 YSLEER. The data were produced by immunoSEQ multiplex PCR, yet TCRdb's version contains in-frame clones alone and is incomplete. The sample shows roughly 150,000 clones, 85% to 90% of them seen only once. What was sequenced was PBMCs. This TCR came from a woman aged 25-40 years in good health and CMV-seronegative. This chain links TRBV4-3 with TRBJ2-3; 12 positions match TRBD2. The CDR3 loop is CASSQETSGGADTQYF. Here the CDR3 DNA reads TGCGCCAGCAGCCAAGAGACTAGCGGGGGAGCAGATACGCAGTATTTT.